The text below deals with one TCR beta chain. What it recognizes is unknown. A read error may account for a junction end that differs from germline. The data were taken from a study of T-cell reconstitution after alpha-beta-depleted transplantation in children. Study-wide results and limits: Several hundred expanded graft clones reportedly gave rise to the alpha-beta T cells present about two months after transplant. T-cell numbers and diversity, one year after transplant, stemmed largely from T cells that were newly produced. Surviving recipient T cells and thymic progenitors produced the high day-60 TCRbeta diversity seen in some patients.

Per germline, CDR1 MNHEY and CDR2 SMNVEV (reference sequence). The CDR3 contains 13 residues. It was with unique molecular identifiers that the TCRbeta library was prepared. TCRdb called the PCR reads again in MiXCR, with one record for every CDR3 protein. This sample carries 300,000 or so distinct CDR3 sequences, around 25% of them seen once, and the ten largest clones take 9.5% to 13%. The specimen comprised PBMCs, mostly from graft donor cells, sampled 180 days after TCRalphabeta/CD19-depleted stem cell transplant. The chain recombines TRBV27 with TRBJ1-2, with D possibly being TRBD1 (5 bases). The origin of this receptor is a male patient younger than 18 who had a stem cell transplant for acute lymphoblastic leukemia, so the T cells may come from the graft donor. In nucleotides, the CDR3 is TGTGCCAGCAGCTTATCTGGGGCCTATGGCTACACCTTC. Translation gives CASSLSGAYGYTF.